This T cell receptor beta chain is drawn from a study of T cells in Graves' hyperthyroidism and ophthalmopathy. Between the trimmed V and J ends, which lost 2 bases and 2 bases, there was a span of 13 bases. The CDR3 has 15 amino acids. Germline V gives CDR1 DFQATT, CDR2 SNEGSKA (reference sequence). In its sample, this clonotype was seen many times. TCR beta CDR3 sequences were amplified from RNA transcripts. The HTBI set primed first-round TCR CDR3 RT-PCR. TCRdb re-called the multiplex PCR reads with MiXCR, one entry per CDR3 protein. The sample shows around 450,000 distinct CDR3 sequences, approximately 14% of them seen only once. 10 ml fresh peripheral blood yielded the PBMCs.

This clonotype originated in a woman aged 18 to 35 with Graves' hyperthyroidism. The sample was blood. V and J are TRBV20-1 and TRBJ1-5; D call uncertain. The CDR3 here is CSARYYGRRNQPQHF. CDR3 nucleotides: TGCAGTGCTAGATACTATGGCAGGCGCAATCAGCCCCAGCATTTT.